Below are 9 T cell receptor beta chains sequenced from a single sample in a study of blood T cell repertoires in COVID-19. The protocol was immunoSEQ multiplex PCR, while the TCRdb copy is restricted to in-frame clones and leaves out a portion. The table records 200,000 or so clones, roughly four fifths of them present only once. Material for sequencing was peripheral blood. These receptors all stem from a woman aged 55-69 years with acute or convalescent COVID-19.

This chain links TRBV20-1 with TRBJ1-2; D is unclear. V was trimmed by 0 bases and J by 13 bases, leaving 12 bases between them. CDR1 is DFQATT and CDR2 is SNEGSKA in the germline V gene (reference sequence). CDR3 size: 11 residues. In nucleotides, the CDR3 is TGCAGTGCTAGAGATATGCGGGCCCTCACCTTC. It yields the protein CSARDMRALTF.

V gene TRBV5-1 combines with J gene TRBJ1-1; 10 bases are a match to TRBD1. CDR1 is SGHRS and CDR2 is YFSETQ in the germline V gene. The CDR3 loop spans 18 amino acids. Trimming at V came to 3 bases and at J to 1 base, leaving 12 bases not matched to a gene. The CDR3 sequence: CASSSGQGERPRNTEAFF. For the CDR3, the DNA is TGCGCCAGCAGCTCTGGACAGGGGGAAAGGCCTCGGAACACTGAAGCTTTCTTT.

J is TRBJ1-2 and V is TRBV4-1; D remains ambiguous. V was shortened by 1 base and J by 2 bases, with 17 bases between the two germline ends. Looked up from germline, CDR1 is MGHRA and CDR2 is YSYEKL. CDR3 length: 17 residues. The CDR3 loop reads CASSQGVSGNMNYGYTF. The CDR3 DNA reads TGCGCCAGCAGCCAAGGTGTGAGCGGGAATATGAACTATGGCTACACCTTC.

CDR3 nucleotide sequence: TGTGCCAGCAGGACTGGCCGCGGTTTCACAGATACGCAGTATTTT. Translating it yields CASRTGRGFTDTQYF. The chain joins TRBV6-5 to TRBJ2-3; no firm D call. The CDR3 loop spans 15 amino acids. Germline loops: CDR1 MNHEY, CDR2 SVGAGI. Trimming stripped 6 bases from V and 2 bases from J, with 15 bases between.

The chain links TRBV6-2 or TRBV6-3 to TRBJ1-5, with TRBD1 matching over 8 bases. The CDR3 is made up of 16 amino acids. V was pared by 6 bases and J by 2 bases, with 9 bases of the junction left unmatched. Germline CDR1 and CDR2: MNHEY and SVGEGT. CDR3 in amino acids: CASSRPATGGNQPQHF. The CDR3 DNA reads TGTGCCAGCAGCCGACCGGCGACAGGGGGCAATCAGCCCCAGCATTTT.

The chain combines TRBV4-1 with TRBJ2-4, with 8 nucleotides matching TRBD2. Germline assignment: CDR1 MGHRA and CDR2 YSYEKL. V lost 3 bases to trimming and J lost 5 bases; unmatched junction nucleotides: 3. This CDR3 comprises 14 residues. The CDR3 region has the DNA TGCGCCAGCAGCCAGCCGGGACTAGAAAACATTCAGTACTTC. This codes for CASSQPGLENIQYF.

CDR3 DNA: TGTGCCAGCAGACTCCAGGGTAGCAATCAGCCCCAGCATTTT. The encoded protein is CASRLQGSNQPQHF. The chain joins TRBV7-3 to TRBJ1-5; D perhaps matches TRBD1 (5 bases). CDR3 length: 14 residues. V was cut by 6 bases and J by 0 bases, with 9 bases left in between. The germline gives CDR1 SGHTA, CDR2 FQGTGA.

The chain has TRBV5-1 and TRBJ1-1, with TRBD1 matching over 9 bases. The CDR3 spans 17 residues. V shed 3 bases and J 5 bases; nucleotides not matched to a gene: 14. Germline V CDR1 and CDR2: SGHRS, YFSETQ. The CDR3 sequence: CASSSRSPGQGRTEAFF. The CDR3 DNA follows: TGCGCCAGCAGCTCCAGATCCCCGGGACAGGGTAGGACTGAAGCTTTCTTT.

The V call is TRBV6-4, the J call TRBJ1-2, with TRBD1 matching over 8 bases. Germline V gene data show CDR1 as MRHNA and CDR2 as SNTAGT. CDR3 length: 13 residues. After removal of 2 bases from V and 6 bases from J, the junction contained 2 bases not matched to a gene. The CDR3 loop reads CASSDGQGDGYTF. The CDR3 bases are TGTGCCAGCAGTGACGGACAGGGTGATGGCTACACCTTC.